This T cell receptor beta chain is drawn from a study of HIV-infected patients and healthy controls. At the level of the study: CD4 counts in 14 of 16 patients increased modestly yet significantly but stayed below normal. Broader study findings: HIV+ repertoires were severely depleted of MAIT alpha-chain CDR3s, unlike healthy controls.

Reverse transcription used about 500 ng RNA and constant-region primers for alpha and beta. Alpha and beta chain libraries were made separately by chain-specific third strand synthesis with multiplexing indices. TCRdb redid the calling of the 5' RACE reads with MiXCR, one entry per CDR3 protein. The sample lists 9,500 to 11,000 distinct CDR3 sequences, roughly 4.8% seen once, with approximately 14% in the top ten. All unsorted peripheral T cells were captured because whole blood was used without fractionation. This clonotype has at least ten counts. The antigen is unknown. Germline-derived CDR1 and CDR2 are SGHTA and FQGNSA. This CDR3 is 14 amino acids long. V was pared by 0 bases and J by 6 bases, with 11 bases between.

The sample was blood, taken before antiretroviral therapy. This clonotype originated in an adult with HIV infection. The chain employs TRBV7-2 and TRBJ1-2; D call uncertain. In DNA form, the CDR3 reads TGTGCCAGCAGCTTAGCGGCCGGGCCCGATGGCTACACCTTC. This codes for CASSLAAGPDGYTF.